A single sample gave rise to the 8 T cell receptor beta chains below, sequenced in a study of early T cells in non-severe SARS-CoV-2 infection. TCRdb passed the 5' RACE reads through MiXCR, listing each CDR3 protein once. The table records roughly 32,000 distinct CDR3 sequences, more than 5% of them present only once. The sample was whole blood. The origin of the receptors is an adult who was a healthcare worker with PCR-confirmed SARS-CoV-2 infection or an uninfected control (not recorded which).

This clonotype was observed many times. V and J are TRBV15 and TRBJ2-7; 10 bases are shared with TRBD1. J lost 4 bases, V lost 2 bases, and 2 bases had no gene match. The CDR3 length is 14 residues. Germline values: CDR1 LNHNV, CDR2 YYDKDF (reference sequence). CDR3 sequence (DNA): TGTGCCACCAGCAGAAGACAGGGGGCATACGAGCAGTACTTC. Translation gives CATSRRQGAYEQYF.

This clonotype was seen many times. V usage is TRBV30 and J usage is TRBJ1-4; 9 nucleotides align to TRBD1. Germline trimming cut 3 bases from V and 4 bases from J; bases unmatched to any gene: 6. Germline CDR1 and CDR2: GTSNPN and SVGIG (reference sequence). The CDR3 loop spans 15 amino acids. The CDR3 nucleotides read TGTGCCTGGAGCGCACAGGGGGCGGTTAATGAAAAACTGTTTTTT. This sequence encodes CAWSAQGAVNEKLFF.

This clonotype occurred many times. The chain recombines TRBV20-1 with TRBJ2-7; TRBD1 is a possible D gene (5 bases). V dropped 3 bases and J dropped 2 bases, with 11 bases sitting between them. Germline CDR1 and CDR2: DFQATT and SNEGSKA (reference sequence). The CDR3 length is 13 residues. In DNA form, the CDR3 reads TGCAGTGCTAGGAAGGGGCAGACCTACGAGCAGTACTTC. Residues: CSARKGQTYEQYF.

This clonotype was picked up many times. The J gene is TRBJ1-2, the V gene TRBV29-1; TRBD1 matches at 10 bases. This CDR3 has 16 amino acids. Trimming at V came to 2 bases and at J to 7 bases, leaving 13 bases not matched to a gene. Germline V lookup: CDR1 SQVTM, CDR2 ANQGSEA. CDR3 sequence (DNA): TGCAGCGTTGAAAGAGTAGGGGACAGGGGCCTTCGTGGCTACACCTTC. Its protein is CSVERVGDRGLRGYTF.

This clonotype showed up many times. The chain has TRBV20-1 and TRBJ1-2, with 7 nucleotides matching TRBD1. Trimming cost V 5 bases and J 8 bases; bases outside gene matches: 8. Germline CDR1 and CDR2: DFQATT and SNEGSKA (reference sequence). This CDR3 has 12 amino acids. CDR3 sequence reads: CSAARQGHGYTF. CDR3 nucleotides: TGCAGTGCTGCCCGACAGGGTCACGGCTACACCTTC.

In its sample, this clonotype was seen a few times. This chain links TRBV19 with TRBJ2-7, with D perhaps matching TRBD1 or TRBD2 (5 bases each). CDR3 length: 14 residues. Trimming cost V 1 base and J 4 bases, with 11 bases left between them. Germline lookup yields CDR1 LNHDA and CDR2 SQIVND (reference sequence). Here the CDR3 DNA reads TGTGCCAGTAGTATAGGGCCAGGGAGTTACGAGCAGTACTTC. Amino acids: CASSIGPGSYEQYF. The entire variable domain, with the rest obtained from reference TRBV19 and TRBJ2-7, is as follows: DGGITQSPKYLFRKEGQNVTLSCEQNLNHDAMYWYRQDPGQGLRLIYYSQIVNDFQKGDIAEGYSVSREKKESFPLTVTSAQKNPTAFYLCASSIGPGSYEQYFGPGTRLTVT.

This clonotype was counted at least ten times. The V and J genes are TRBV7-9 and TRBJ2-1; no clear D gene. The CDR3 is made up of 13 amino acids. Trimming left V 3 bases short and J 6 bases short, with 9 bases between. Looked up from germline, CDR1 is SEHNR and CDR2 is FQNEAQ (reference sequence). The CDR3 region is CASSFPAPNEQFF. The DNA of the CDR3 is TGTGCCAGCAGCTTTCCGGCCCCCAATGAGCAGTTCTTC.

The sample holds many counts of this clonotype. The J gene is TRBJ1-2, the V gene TRBV3-1; D is undetermined. CDR1 and CDR2 from the germline V gene are LGHDT and YNNKEL (reference sequence). V gave up 0 bases and J gave up 4 bases, with 6 bases separating them. The CDR3 is 13 amino acids. The CDR3 reads CASSQDSTYGYTF. The CDR3 DNA follows: TGTGCCAGCAGCCAAGATAGCACCTATGGCTACACCTTC.